A single sample gave rise to the 8 T cell receptor beta chains below, sequenced in a study of PD-1 blockade in classical Hodgkin lymphoma. In every patient, relapse followed autologous stem cell transplantation, while exposure to brentuximab vedotin differed. Libraries were prepared by immunoSEQ multiplex PCR; TCRdb keeps only in-frame clonotypes and omits some of them. Of some 31,000 clones in the sample, more than 60% were seen once. Source: peripheral blood mononuclear cells (PBMCs), taken before the second cycle of nivolumab. The receptor set was obtained from a human donor with classical Hodgkin lymphoma.

The chain is built from TRBV7-6 and TRBJ1-6, with D tentatively TRBD1 (5 bases). This CDR3 region has 16 residues. CDR1 is SGHVS, CDR2 FNYEAQ, per germline. V dropped 5 bases and J dropped 0 bases, with 11 bases sitting between them. CDR3 loop: CASSPEGSSYNSPLHF. The CDR3 DNA sequence: TGTGCCAGCAGCCCTGAGGGGAGCTCCTATAATTCACCCCTCCACTTT.

V gene TRBV6-5 combines with J gene TRBJ1-2; 7 bases map to TRBD1. Germline loops: CDR1 MNHEY, CDR2 SVGAGI. J lost 1 base, V lost 3 bases, and 5 bases had no gene match. There are 15 residues in the CDR3. The CDR3 region is CASSYQQGINYGYTF. The CDR3 region has the DNA TGTGCCAGCAGTTATCAACAGGGGATTAACTATGGCTACACCTTC.

The chain links TRBV4-1 to TRBJ2-3; TRBD1 might be the D (6 bases). V gave up 0 bases and J gave up 1 base, with 14 bases separating them. Germline V CDR1 and CDR2: MGHRA, YSYEKL. The CDR3 runs to 17 residues. In DNA form, the CDR3 reads TGCGCCAGCAGCCAAGATACCAACAGGGATGGCACAGATACGCAGTATTTT. Translation gives CASSQDTNRDGTDTQYF.

This chain uses TRBV5-6 with TRBJ2-3; a possible D gene is TRBD1 (5 bases). The germline V gene encodes CDR1 SGHDT and CDR2 YYEEEE. V was clipped by 1 base and J by 6 bases, with 9 bases between them. The CDR3 totals 13 residues. For the CDR3, the DNA is TGTGCCAGCAGCTTGAACAGGCTGGATACGCAGTATTTT. It translates to CASSLNRLDTQYF.

This clone was counted between two and nine times. This sequence joins TRBV18 and TRBJ1-1; perhaps TRBD1 as D (5 bases). The length of the CDR3 is 14 residues. CDR1 is KGHSH, CDR2 LQKENI, per germline. The V and J ends lost 2 bases and 3 bases respectively, with 10 bases between them. This CDR3 reads CASSPSGDDTEAFF. DNA for the CDR3: TGTGCCAGCTCACCATCGGGGGATGACACTGAAGCTTTCTTT.

A few counts support this clone. The chain carries TRBV30 and TRBJ1-1; D remains unclear. V was pared by 3 bases and J by 9 bases, with 17 bases between. The CDR3 covers 13 residues. Germline V gives CDR1 GTSNPN, CDR2 SVGIG (reference sequence). CDR3 region: CAWSKGRRSQAFF. The CDR3 nucleotides read TGTGCCTGGAGCAAAGGGAGGCGATCACAAGCTTTCTTT.

The chain couples TRBV19 to TRBJ2-3; no clear D gene. Trimming took off 5 bases at V and 6 bases at J, with 12 bases between the two ends. There are 13 residues in the CDR3. Per germline, CDR1 LNHDA and CDR2 SQIVND (reference sequence). The CDR3 sequence: CASSPSLSDTQYF. The DNA of the CDR3 is TGTGCCAGTAGTCCCTCCTTAAGCGATACGCAGTATTTT.

This clone was observed a few times. The chain uses TRBV7-9 and TRBJ1-6, with TRBD1 as a possible D gene (6 bases). CDR3 length: 17 amino acids. CDR1 and CDR2 from the germline V gene are SEHNR and FQNEAQ (reference sequence). Trimming left V 5 bases short and J 4 bases short, with 18 bases between. CDR3: CASSPKPMDSYNSPLHF. The CDR3 DNA reads TGTGCCAGCAGCCCGAAGCCCATGGACAGTTATAATTCACCCCTCCACTTT. Filled out from reference TRBV7-9 and TRBJ1-6, the complete variable domain reads DTGVSQNPRHKITKRGQNVTFRCDPISEHNRLYWYRQTLGQGPEFLTYFQNEAQLEKSRLLSDRFSAERPKGSFSTLEIQRTEQGDSAMYLCASSPKPMDSYNSPLHFGNGTRLTVT.